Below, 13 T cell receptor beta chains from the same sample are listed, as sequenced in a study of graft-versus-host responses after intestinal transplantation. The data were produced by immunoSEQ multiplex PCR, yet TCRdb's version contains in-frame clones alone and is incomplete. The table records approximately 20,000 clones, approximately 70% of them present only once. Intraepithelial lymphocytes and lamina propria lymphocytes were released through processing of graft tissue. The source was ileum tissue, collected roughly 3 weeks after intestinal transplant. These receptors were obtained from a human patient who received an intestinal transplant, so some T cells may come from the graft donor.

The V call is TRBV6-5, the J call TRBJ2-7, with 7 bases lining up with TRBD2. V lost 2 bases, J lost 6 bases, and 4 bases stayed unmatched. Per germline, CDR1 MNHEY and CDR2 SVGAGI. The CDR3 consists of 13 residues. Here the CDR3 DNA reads TGTGCCAGCAGTTACGAGCGGGGTGGCGAGCAGTACTTC. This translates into CASSYERGGEQYF.

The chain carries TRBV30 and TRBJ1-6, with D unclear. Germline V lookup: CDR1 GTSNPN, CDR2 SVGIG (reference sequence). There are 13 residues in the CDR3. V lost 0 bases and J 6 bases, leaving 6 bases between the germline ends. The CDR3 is CAWSVRSNSPLHF. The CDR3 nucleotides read TGTGCCTGGAGTGTACGGAGTAATTCACCCCTCCACTTT.

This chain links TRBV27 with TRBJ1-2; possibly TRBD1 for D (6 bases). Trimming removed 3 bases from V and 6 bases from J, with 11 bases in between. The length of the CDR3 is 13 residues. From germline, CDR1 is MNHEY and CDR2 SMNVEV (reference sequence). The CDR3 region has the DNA TGTGCCAGCAGTTTCGCGGGGGGCCATGGCTACACCTTC. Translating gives CASSFAGGHGYTF.

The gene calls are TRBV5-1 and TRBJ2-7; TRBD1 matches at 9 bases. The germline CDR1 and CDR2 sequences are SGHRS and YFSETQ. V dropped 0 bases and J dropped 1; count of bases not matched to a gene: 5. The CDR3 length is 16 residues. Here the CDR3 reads CASSLGPGTGSYEQYF. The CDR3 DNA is TGCGCCAGCAGCTTGGGCCCCGGGACAGGGTCCTACGAGCAGTACTTC.

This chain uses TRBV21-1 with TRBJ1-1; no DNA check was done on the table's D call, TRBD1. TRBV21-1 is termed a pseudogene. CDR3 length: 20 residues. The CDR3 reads CASSTDQRGLDRDTNTEAFF. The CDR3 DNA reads TGTGCCAGCAGCACAGATCAGCGGGGTTTGGACAGGGATACGAACACTGAAGCTTTCTTT.

For the CDR3, the DNA is TGTGCCAGCAGTGAAGGGACTAGCTATGGAGATACGCAGTATTTT. Translated: CASSEGTSYGDTQYF. V gene TRBV25-1 combines with J gene TRBJ2-3; 9 bases fit TRBD2. J was trimmed by 5 bases and V by 2 bases; bases with no gene match: 5. The CDR3 has 15 amino acids. Germline CDR1 reads MGHDK; CDR2 reads SYGVNS.

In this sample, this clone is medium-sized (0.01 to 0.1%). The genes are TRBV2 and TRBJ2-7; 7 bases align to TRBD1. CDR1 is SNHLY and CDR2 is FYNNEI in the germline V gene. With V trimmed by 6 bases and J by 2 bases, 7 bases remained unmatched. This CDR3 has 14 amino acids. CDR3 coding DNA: TGTGCCAGCAGCGGCCGGGACAGAACCTACGAGCAGTACTTC. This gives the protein CASSGRDRTYEQYF.

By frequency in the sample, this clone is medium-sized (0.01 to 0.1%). Here the CDR3 DNA reads TGTGCCAGCAGCTTAGAGATGGCGGGAGTGGGGTACGAGCAGTACTTC. Translated: CASSLEMAGVGYEQYF. V usage is TRBV7-6 and J usage is TRBJ2-7; 7 bases are a match to TRBD2. J was trimmed by 4 bases and V by 1 base; bases with no gene match: 10. Germline values: CDR1 SGHVS, CDR2 FNYEAQ. The CDR3 sequence is 16 residues long.

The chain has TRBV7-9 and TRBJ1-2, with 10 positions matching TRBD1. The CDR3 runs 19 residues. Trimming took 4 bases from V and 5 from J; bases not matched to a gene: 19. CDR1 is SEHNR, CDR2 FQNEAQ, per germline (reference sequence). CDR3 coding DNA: TGTGCCAGCAGCTACTGGGTCGTAAACCGGGACAGGGGCATTTATGGCTACACCTTC. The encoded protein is CASSYWVVNRDRGIYGYTF. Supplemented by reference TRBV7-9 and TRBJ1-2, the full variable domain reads DTGVSQNPRHKITKRGQNVTFRCDPISEHNRLYWYRQTLGQGPEFLTYFQNEAQLEKSRLLSDRFSAERPKGSFSTLEIQRTEQGDSAMYLCASSYWVVNRDRGIYGYTFGSGTRLTVV.

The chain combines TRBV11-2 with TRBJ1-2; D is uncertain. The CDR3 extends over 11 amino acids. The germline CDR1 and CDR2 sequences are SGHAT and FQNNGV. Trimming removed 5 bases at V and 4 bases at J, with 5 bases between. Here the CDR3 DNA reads TGTGCCAGCAGCCGACTCTATGGCTACACCTTC. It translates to CASSRLYGYTF.

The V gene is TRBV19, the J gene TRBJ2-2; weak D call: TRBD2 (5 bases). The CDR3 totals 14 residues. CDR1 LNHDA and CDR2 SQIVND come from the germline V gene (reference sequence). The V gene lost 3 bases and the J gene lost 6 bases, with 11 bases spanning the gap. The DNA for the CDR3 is TGTGCCAGTAGTATTAGGCTAGCCCCCGGGGAGCTGTTTTTT. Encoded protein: CASSIRLAPGELFF.

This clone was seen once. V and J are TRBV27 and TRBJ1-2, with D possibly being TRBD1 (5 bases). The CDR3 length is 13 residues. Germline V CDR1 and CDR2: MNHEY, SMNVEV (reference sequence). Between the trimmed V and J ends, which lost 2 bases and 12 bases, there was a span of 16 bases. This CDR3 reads CASSLGRGTANTF. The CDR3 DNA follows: TGTGCCAGCAGTTTAGGAAGGGGTACGGCGAACACCTTC.

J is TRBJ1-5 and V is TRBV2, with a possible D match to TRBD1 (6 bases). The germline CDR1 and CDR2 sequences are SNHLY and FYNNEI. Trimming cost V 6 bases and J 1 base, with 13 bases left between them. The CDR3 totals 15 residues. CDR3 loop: CASRAGHLSNQPQHF. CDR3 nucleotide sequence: TGTGCCAGCAGAGCGGGACACCTGAGCAATCAGCCCCAGCATTTT.